This TCR beta chain was retrieved from a study of T cell responses to AZD1222 COVID-19 vaccine. TCRdb's copy holds only in-frame clones and misses some; the assay was immunoSEQ multiplex PCR. The repertoire holds roughly 58,000 clones, with 75% to 90% as singletons. This clone came up once. Trimming left V 2 bases short and J 12 bases short, with 25 bases between. Looked up from germline, CDR1 is GTSNPN and CDR2 is SVGIG (reference sequence). The CDR3 is 16 amino acids. This material consisted of peripheral blood, taken 28 days after the second AZD1222 dose. The chain recombines TRBV30 with TRBJ1-4; D is unresolved. The receptor was derived from an adult who received the AZD1222 COVID-19 vaccine. The CDR3 DNA follows: TGTGCCTGGAGTAGGGTCCGGGCCGGCCCAGGTGGACAACTGTTTTTT. This codes for CAWSRVRAGPGGQLFF.